The TCR beta chain described here comes from a study of early T cells in non-severe SARS-CoV-2 infection. Study-level information: Sequenced bulk RNA came from whole blood that was unsorted, and chains were unpaired.

TCRdb re-called the 5' RACE reads with MiXCR, one entry per CDR3 protein. The data show about 38,000 distinct CDR3 sequences, around 4.6% seen once. This clonotype was found many times. This CDR3 contains 11 residues. Trimming removed 3 bases at V and 7 bases at J, with 3 bases between. Germline V gene lookup returns CDR1 WSHSY and CDR2 SAAADI. Material for sequencing was whole blood. This chain uses TRBV10-2 with TRBJ1-4, with D uncertain. This clonotype was sampled from an adult who was a healthcare worker with PCR-confirmed SARS-CoV-2 infection or an uninfected control (not recorded which). CDR3 amino acids: CASSEAEKLFF. The CDR3, as DNA: TGCGCCAGCAGTGAAGCTGAAAAACTGTTTTTT.